Listed below are T cell receptor beta chains from one sample, sequenced in a study of blood T cell repertoires in COVID-19. Assay used: immunoSEQ multiplex PCR; TCRdb lists only in-frame clones, some missing. Among about 80,000 clones listed, 91% were seen once. The sample was peripheral blood. These receptors were collected from a woman between 45 and 60 years old in a cohort sampled during active COVID-19. The CDR3 runs from the conserved cysteine through the conserved F or W. D genes are given only for firm matches. Size values are once, few and many counts, or a class for expanded clones, and some rows have none.

v_gene	d_gene	j_gene	abundance	CDR3nt	CDR3aa
TRBV10-3	.	TRBJ2-3	.	TGTGCCATCAGTGAGGGGCGGGCATACACAGATACGCAGTATTTT	CAISEGRAYTDTQYF
TRBV5-1	TRBD2	TRBJ2-3	.	TGCGCCAGCAGCCCCCCGGGACTAGGGAGCGCAGATACGCAGTATTTT	CASSPPGLGSADTQYF
TRBV5-4	.	TRBJ1-3	.	TGTGCCAGCAGCTTATCCGGGTCTGGAAACACCATATATTTT	CASSLSGSGNTIYF
TRBV2	TRBD2	TRBJ2-7	.	TGTGCCAGCAGTGAAGGGTTGGGACTAGGGGATTACGAGCAGTACTTC	CASSEGLGLGDYEQYF
TRBV7-8	.	TRBJ2-5	.	TGTGCCAGCAGCTCGCTGAGACTCCGGGGTCAAGAGACCCAGTACTTC	CASSSLRLRGQETQYF
TRBV5-1	TRBD1	TRBJ1-6	.	TGCGCCAGCAGCAGGAGACAGGGGGCGCTTAATTCACCCCTCCACTTT	CASSRRQGALNSPLHF
TRBV13	TRBD2	TRBJ2-5	.	TGTGCCAGCAGCGCCCGACTAGCGGGAGGACCCCACCAAGAGACCCAGTACTTC	CASSARLAGGPHQETQYF
TRBV18	.	TRBJ2-1	.	TGTGCCAGCTCACCACCGTCTCAGGTTCTTGGTGAGCAGTTCTTC	CASSPPSQVLGEQFF
TRBV5-6	TRBD1	TRBJ2-2	few	TGTGCCAGCAGCTTTTACGACAGGGCGGTTTCCGGGGAGCTGTTTTTT	CASSFYDRAVSGELFF
TRBV19	TRBD1	TRBJ2-1	.	TGTGCCAGTAGGCAGACAGGGTTAAGTCGAGATGAGCAGTTCTTC	CASRQTGLSRDEQFF
TRBV6-5	.	TRBJ2-4	.	TGTGCCAGCAGTCCCCTACTAGGCCCCCGGAACATTCAGTACTTC	CASSPLLGPRNIQYF
TRBV3-1/TRBV3-2	TRBD1	TRBJ2-7	.	TGTGCCAGCAGCCCCACGGCACAGGGGGTATACGAGCAGTACTTC	CASSPTAQGVYEQYF
TRBV5-1	TRBD2	TRBJ2-3	.	TGCGCCAGCAGCCTAGGTAGCGGGGGCCCCACAGATACGCAGTATTTT	CASSLGSGGPTDTQYF
TRBV3-1/TRBV3-2	TRBD2	TRBJ2-5	.	TGTGCCAGCAGCCAACCGGGACTAGCGGGGGGGCCCCGAGAGACCCAGTACTTC	CASSQPGLAGGPRETQYF
TRBV9	.	TRBJ2-5	.	TGTGCCAGCAGCGTAGGCGGGGTTAACGTCCAAGAGACCCAGTACTTC	CASSVGGVNVQETQYF
TRBV5-1	TRBD2	TRBJ2-2	few	TGCGCCAGCAGCTCCCCCGCGGGGGAGGCCACCGGGGAGCTGTTTTTT	CASSSPAGEATGELFF
TRBV6-4	.	TRBJ2-5	.	TGTGCCAGCGGAGTGGGAGAGACCCAGTACTTC	CASGVGETQYF
TRBV11-2	TRBD1	TRBJ1-1	.	TGTGCCAGCAGCAATATATTTAGGGGGCGGAGTGAAGCTTTCTTT	CASSNIFRGRSEAFF
TRBV9	.	TRBJ2-2	.	TGTGCCAGCAGCGCGGGCAGGGGCAACACCGGGGAGCTGTTTTTT	CASSAGRGNTGELFF
TRBV5-1	.	TRBJ1-2	.	TGCGCCAGCAGCTTGGAGAACAGCATCTATGGCTACACCTTC	CASSLENSIYGYTF
TRBV5-8	TRBD1	TRBJ1-5	.	TGTGCCAGCAGCTTGCTGTTGGGACAGATAAATCAGCCCCAGCATTTT	CASSLLLGQINQPQHF
TRBV7-8	.	TRBJ2-7	.	TGTGCCAGCAGCTTATACAGGAAGTCTAGCTCCTACGAGCAGTACTTC	CASSLYRKSSSYEQYF
TRBV10-1	TRBD2	TRBJ2-7	.	TGCGCCAGCAGTGAGGGGGGACTAGCGGCCTACGAGCAGTACTTC	CASSEGGLAAYEQYF
TRBV11-3	TRBD2	TRBJ2-1	.	TGTGCCAGCAGCCCCGGGACTAGTAACTACAATGAGCAGTTCTTC	CASSPGTSNYNEQFF
TRBV5-1	.	TRBJ2-5	.	TGCGCCAGCTCGGCCGGGACATCCGGTAAAGAGACCCAGTACTTC	CASSAGTSGKETQYF
TRBV6-5	.	TRBJ1-2	.	TGTGCCAGCAGAATACCACAGGGTTTGAACTATGGCTACACCTTC	CASRIPQGLNYGYTF
TRBV4-1	TRBD2	TRBJ2-5	once	TGCGCCAGCAGCCAAGATCGTTCGGAACCCGGGAGGGAGACCCAGTACTTC	CASSQDRSEPGRETQYF
TRBV19	.	TRBJ2-6	once	TGTGCCAGTAGCCCGCTTCGGTCTGGGGCCAACGTCCTGACTTTC	CASSPLRSGANVLTF
TRBV12-3/TRBV12-4	.	TRBJ1-1	.	TGTGCCAGCAGTTTATACAGTTCGGAAGCTTTCTTT	CASSLYSSEAFF
TRBV2	TRBD2	TRBJ2-3	.	TGTGCCAGCAGGGCGGGGGGGCCAGCGGATACGCAGTATTTT	CASRAGGPADTQYF
TRBV7-9	.	TRBJ2-7	.	TGTGCCAGCAGCTTATCAGGGGCGGGGACATCGGGGGGACTCTACGAGCAGTACTTC	CASSLSGAGTSGGLYEQYF
TRBV9	.	TRBJ2-3	.	TGTGCCAGCAGCGTAGGAGGAGGGAGGATGGATACGCAGTATTTT	CASSVGGGRMDTQYF
TRBV7-3	.	TRBJ2-7	few	TGTGCCAGCAGCTTATCGGGGGAAACCTACGAGCAGTACTTC	CASSLSGETYEQYF
TRBV6-5	TRBD1	TRBJ2-5	once	TGTGCCAGCGGGACAGGGGGCGCGGAGACCCAGTACTTC	CASGTGGAETQYF
TRBV5-1	.	TRBJ1-3	.	TGCGCCAGCAGCTTAATCGGGGACTCCCAGAGCTCTGGAAACACCATATATTTT	CASSLIGDSQSSGNTIYF
TRBV4-1	.	TRBJ2-6	.	TGCGCCAGCAGCCTCGGGAAAGGATCTGGGGCCAACGTCCTGACTTTC	CASSLGKGSGANVLTF
TRBV27	.	TRBJ2-7	.	TGTGCCAGCAGGGCTCAGGGGACCCAAACCTACGAGCAGTACTTC	CASRAQGTQTYEQYF
TRBV4-1	.	TRBJ2-6	.	TGCGCCAGCAGCCAAGTAACAGGCACTGGGGCCAACGTCCTGACTTTC	CASSQVTGTGANVLTF
TRBV3-1/TRBV3-2	.	TRBJ2-1	.	TGTGCCAGCAGCCTTAAAGGGACACCTTACAATGAGCAGTTCTTC	CASSLKGTPYNEQFF
TRBV10-3	.	TRBJ2-3	.	TGTGCCATCAGCGAGCTTAGCGGCTACACAGATACGCAGTATTTT	CAISELSGYTDTQYF
TRBV15	.	TRBJ1-1	.	TGTGCCACCAGCAGAGATCTCGGGTCTTCGAACACTGAAGCTTTCTTT	CATSRDLGSSNTEAFF
TRBV3-1/TRBV3-2	.	TRBJ2-6	.	TGTGCCAGCAGCCAAAAGGGGTCTGGGGCCAACGTCCTGACTTTC	CASSQKGSGANVLTF
TRBV18	TRBD1	TRBJ1-3	.	TGTGCCAGCTCACCAGGGGGACAGGGTACTGGAAACACCATATATTTT	CASSPGGQGTGNTIYF
TRBV2	TRBD1	TRBJ2-7	few	TGTGCCAGCAGTCCGACCGGGACAGGGTCCTACGAGCAGTACTTC	CASSPTGTGSYEQYF
TRBV6-5	.	TRBJ1-1	.	TGTGCCAGCAGTTACTCGGGTTTGCTCAGGGGCTTTTCAGCTTTCTTT	CASSYSGLLRGFSAFF
TRBV10-3	.	TRBJ1-2	once	TGTGCCATCAGTGAGGGAGGCCCTAACTATGGCTACACCTTC	CAISEGGPNYGYTF
TRBV5-1	.	TRBJ2-7	.	TGCGCCAGCAGCTTGGGTCCCGCTAACTACGAGCAGTACTTC	CASSLGPANYEQYF
TRBV19	TRBD1	TRBJ2-3	.	TGTGCCAGTAGTCGTAGGAGGCTGACAGGGGGTCCCACAGATACGCAGTATTTT	CASSRRRLTGGPTDTQYF
TRBV6-5	TRBD1	TRBJ1-5	.	TGTGCCAGCAGGTGGACAGGGGAACAGCCCCAGCATTTT	CASRWTGEQPQHF
TRBV7-8	.	TRBJ2-3	.	TGTGCCAGCAGCGCGAGACAGGCGGGGGGCACAGATACGCAGTATTTT	CASSARQAGGTDTQYF
TRBV7-9	TRBD1	TRBJ2-7	.	TGTGCCAGCAGCACAAGGGGGCCAGACGAGCAGTACTTC	CASSTRGPDEQYF